These T cell receptor beta chains were read from a single sample in a study of blood T cell repertoires in COVID-19. The data were produced by immunoSEQ multiplex PCR, yet TCRdb's version contains in-frame clones alone and is incomplete. Of a few hundred thousand clones detected, approximately 89% appear once; the ten largest clones hold about 7%. The specimen was peripheral blood. The receptors stem from a woman younger than 45 who had recovered from COVID-19. Both conserved end residues are part of each CDR3. The D gene is left open where the match is weak. Clone size, where shown, is once, few, many, or a class for clones that have expanded.

j_call: TRBJ2-7
clone_size: NA
v_call: TRBV20-1
d_call: NA
cdr3_nt: TGCAGTGCTAGAAGAACGGGGGAGCAGTACTTC
cdr3_aa: CSARRTGEQYF

j_call: TRBJ1-6
clone_size: once
v_call: TRBV28
d_call: TRBD1
cdr3_nt: TGTGCCAGCGGACCGGACAGGGTTAATTCACCCCTCCACTTT
cdr3_aa: CASGPDRVNSPLHF

j_call: TRBJ2-5
clone_size: NA
v_call: TRBV5-5
d_call: TRBD1
cdr3_nt: TGTGCCAGCAGCTTGTCAGGGGGTCAAGAGACCCAGTACTTC
cdr3_aa: CASSLSGGQETQYF

j_call: TRBJ2-1
clone_size: few
v_call: TRBV7-2
d_call: TRBD1
cdr3_nt: TGTGCCAGCAGCTTAGCTCAGGGGGCCTATGAGCAGTTCTTC
cdr3_aa: CASSLAQGAYEQFF

j_call: TRBJ1-6
clone_size: NA
v_call: TRBV5-1
d_call: TRBD1
cdr3_nt: TGCGCCAGCAGCGTTGGCCCGGACAGGTCCTATAATTCACCCCTCCACTTT
cdr3_aa: CASSVGPDRSYNSPLHF

j_call: TRBJ2-7
clone_size: NA
v_call: TRBV7-9
d_call: NA
cdr3_nt: TGTGCCAGCAGCTTAGCCCCGGACGGGACCTACGAGCAGTACTTC
cdr3_aa: CASSLAPDGTYEQYF

j_call: TRBJ2-7
clone_size: once
v_call: TRBV15
d_call: TRBD1
cdr3_nt: TGTGCCACCAGCAGAGAACAGGGGGCTTACGAGCAGTACTTC
cdr3_aa: CATSREQGAYEQYF

j_call: TRBJ2-1
clone_size: NA
v_call: TRBV6-5
d_call: NA
cdr3_nt: TGTGCCAGCAGACAGAGGGCTGAGCAGTTCTTC
cdr3_aa: CASRQRAEQFF

j_call: TRBJ2-4
clone_size: NA
v_call: TRBV4-2
d_call: TRBD2
cdr3_nt: TGTGCCAGCAGCCAGGGACCCGGGACTAGCGGGCGCGGGTCCAAAAACATTCAGTACTTC
cdr3_aa: CASSQGPGTSGRGSKNIQYF

j_call: TRBJ1-3
clone_size: NA
v_call: TRBV2
d_call: NA
cdr3_nt: TGTGCCAGCAGGCGGGGAGCTGGAAACACCATATATTTT
cdr3_aa: CASRRGAGNTIYF

j_call: TRBJ2-2
clone_size: NA
v_call: TRBV11-2
d_call: NA
cdr3_nt: TGTGCCAGCAGCTCCACGGACTACACCGGGGAGCTGTTTTTT
cdr3_aa: CASSSTDYTGELFF

j_call: TRBJ2-5
clone_size: NA
v_call: TRBV3-1/TRBV3-2
d_call: TRBD2
cdr3_nt: TGTGCCAGCAGCCAAGATCGGCGGGGGGGCCGAGAGACCCAGTACTTC
cdr3_aa: CASSQDRRGGRETQYF

j_call: TRBJ1-3
clone_size: NA
v_call: TRBV5-6
d_call: NA
cdr3_nt: TGTGCCAGCAACTTACCGAGGGATGGAAACACCATATATTTT
cdr3_aa: CASNLPRDGNTIYF

j_call: TRBJ1-1
clone_size: NA
v_call: TRBV7-3
d_call: TRBD1
cdr3_nt: TGTGCCAGCAGCCCAGACAGGGAGAATGAAGCTTTCTTT
cdr3_aa: CASSPDRENEAFF

j_call: TRBJ2-7
clone_size: NA
v_call: TRBV28
d_call: TRBD1
cdr3_nt: TGTGCCAGCAGGGAGGGACAGGGTATTTACGAGCAGTACTTC
cdr3_aa: CASREGQGIYEQYF

j_call: TRBJ1-2
clone_size: NA
v_call: TRBV4-1
d_call: TRBD1
cdr3_nt: TGCGCCAGCAGCCGACTGGGACAGGGGTTCTATGGCTACACCTTC
cdr3_aa: CASSRLGQGFYGYTF

j_call: TRBJ1-1
clone_size: NA
v_call: TRBV7-2
d_call: NA
cdr3_nt: TGTGCCAGCAGCTTGGACAGACAAACTGAAGCTTTCTTT
cdr3_aa: CASSLDRQTEAFF

j_call: TRBJ2-2
clone_size: NA
v_call: TRBV6-5
d_call: TRBD2
cdr3_nt: TGTGCCAGCAGTTATGGGACTAGCGGCACCGGGGAGCTGTTTTTT
cdr3_aa: CASSYGTSGTGELFF

j_call: TRBJ2-1
clone_size: once
v_call: TRBV10-3
d_call: TRBD2
cdr3_nt: TGTGCCATCAGGCGGAGCGGGGGGACCTACAATGAGCAGTTCTTC
cdr3_aa: CAIRRSGGTYNEQFF

j_call: TRBJ2-5
clone_size: NA
v_call: TRBV6-5
d_call: TRBD2
cdr3_nt: TGTGCCAGCCAGGGACTAGGGGTAGAGACCCAGTACTTC
cdr3_aa: CASQGLGVETQYF

j_call: TRBJ2-1
clone_size: NA
v_call: TRBV4-3
d_call: NA
cdr3_nt: TGCGCCAGCAGCCGCTGGAGGGGACCCTACAATGAGCAGTTCTTC
cdr3_aa: CASSRWRGPYNEQFF

j_call: TRBJ1-3
clone_size: few
v_call: TRBV28
d_call: TRBD1
cdr3_nt: TGTGCCAGCAGTTTTGAGGACAGGGAAATCTCTGGAAACACCATATATTTT
cdr3_aa: CASSFEDREISGNTIYF

j_call: TRBJ2-3
clone_size: many
v_call: TRBV3-1/TRBV3-2
d_call: TRBD2
cdr3_nt: TGTGCCAGCAGCCTCAGACTAGGCGGGGGGGAGGATACGCAGTATTTT
cdr3_aa: CASSLRLGGGEDTQYF

j_call: TRBJ2-7
clone_size: once
v_call: TRBV6-2/TRBV6-3
d_call: NA
cdr3_nt: TGTGCCAGCAGTTACTCCGGGGTCCACTACGAGCAGTACTTC
cdr3_aa: CASSYSGVHYEQYF